This T cell receptor beta chain comes out of a study of blood T cell repertoires in COVID-19. Per germline, CDR1 MDHEN and CDR2 SYDVKM. CDR3 length: 15 residues. The V end was cut by 5 bases, the J end by 3 bases, with 15 bases between. In its sample, this clone was seen many times. Assay used: immunoSEQ multiplex PCR; TCRdb lists only in-frame clones, some missing. Of 210,000 or so clones in the sample, more than 70% are singletons; the top ten hold roughly 2.9%. This chain connects TRBV28 to TRBJ2-3, with D unresolved. The receptor's source is a man aged 50 to 60 with active or convalescent COVID-19. Source material: peripheral blood. This CDR3 is CASSLRLERTDTQYF. As DNA, the CDR3 is TGTGCCAGCAGTCTCCGACTGGAGCGAACAGATACGCAGTATTTT.